This is a list of T cell receptor beta chains from one sample in a study of PD-1 blockade in classical Hodgkin lymphoma. Sequencing used immunoSEQ multiplex PCR; TCRdb keeps in-frame clones, though not all of them. The profile shows 15,000 to 20,000 clones, around 75% of them singletons. Source: peripheral blood mononuclear cells (PBMCs), taken at baseline. All receptors come from a human donor with classical Hodgkin lymphoma. CDR3s include the opening cysteine and the closing phenylalanine or tryptophan. Fields, in order: clone size, V gene, D gene, J gene, CDR3 protein, CDR3 DNA. The D gene is left open where the match is weak. Part of the rows lack a size; the others show once, few, many or a class for expanded clones.

clone_size: few
v_call: TRBV5-8
d_call: TRBD1
j_call: TRBJ2-2
cdr3_aa: CASRDRGSYTGELFF
cdr3_nt: TGTGCCAGCAGGGACAGGGGGTCGTACACCGGGGAGCTGTTTTTT

clone_size: -
v_call: TRBV10-3
d_call: -
j_call: TRBJ2-7
cdr3_aa: CAISGVEGTGPYEQYF
cdr3_nt: TGTGCCATCAGTGGGGTGGAAGGCACAGGACCGTACGAGCAGTACTTC

clone_size: -
v_call: TRBV6-6
d_call: -
j_call: TRBJ1-3
cdr3_aa: CASSYGSYSGNTIYF
cdr3_nt: TGTGCCAGCAGTTACGGGTCGTACTCTGGAAACACCATATATTTT

clone_size: few
v_call: TRBV27
d_call: -
j_call: TRBJ1-1
cdr3_aa: CASSLFPDNTEAFF
cdr3_nt: TGTGCCAGCAGTTTATTCCCAGATAACACTGAAGCTTTCTTT

clone_size: few
v_call: TRBV10-3
d_call: TRBD1
j_call: TRBJ2-3
cdr3_aa: CAARQGSADTQYF
cdr3_nt: TGTGCCGCCCGACAGGGGTCCGCAGATACGCAGTATTTT

clone_size: -
v_call: TRBV5-4
d_call: -
j_call: TRBJ2-1
cdr3_aa: CVSSLAEVNEQFF
cdr3_nt: TGTGTCAGCAGCTTGGCGGAAGTCAATGAGCAGTTCTTC

clone_size: -
v_call: TRBV7-9
d_call: -
j_call: TRBJ1-2
cdr3_aa: CASSLTASYGYTF
cdr3_nt: TGTGCCAGCAGCTTAACAGCCTCTTATGGCTACACCTTC

clone_size: -
v_call: TRBV5-1
d_call: -
j_call: TRBJ1-4
cdr3_aa: CASSSDSRNEKLFF
cdr3_nt: TGCGCCAGCAGCTCCGACAGCCGCAATGAAAAACTGTTTTTT

clone_size: -
v_call: TRBV27
d_call: TRBD1
j_call: TRBJ2-5
cdr3_aa: CASSPRDRVETQYF
cdr3_nt: TGTGCCAGCAGTCCGCGTGACAGGGTAGAGACCCAGTACTTC

clone_size: -
v_call: TRBV4-2
d_call: -
j_call: TRBJ1-2
cdr3_aa: CASSRENYGYTF
cdr3_nt: TGTGCCAGCAGCCGAGAGAACTATGGCTACACCTTC

clone_size: once
v_call: TRBV5-4
d_call: -
j_call: TRBJ2-7
cdr3_aa: CASSLTTAYEQYF
cdr3_nt: TGTGCCAGCAGCCTTACGACAGCCTACGAGCAGTACTTC

clone_size: -
v_call: TRBV7-8
d_call: TRBD1
j_call: TRBJ1-2
cdr3_aa: CASSRNPGGRGEGYTF
cdr3_nt: TGTGCCAGCAGCCGTAATCCCGGGGGCAGGGGGGAAGGCTACACCTTC

clone_size: -
v_call: TRBV30
d_call: -
j_call: TRBJ2-7
cdr3_aa: CAWSVGGGAYEQYF
cdr3_nt: TGTGCCTGGAGTGTCGGAGGGGGGGCCTACGAGCAGTACTTC

clone_size: -
v_call: TRBV5-6
d_call: -
j_call: TRBJ2-5
cdr3_aa: CASLGDGEETQYF
cdr3_nt: TGTGCCAGCTTGGGGGACGGGGAAGAGACCCAGTACTTC

clone_size: medium-sized
v_call: TRBV7-9
d_call: -
j_call: TRBJ1-1
cdr3_aa: CASSLAMGSTEAFF
cdr3_nt: TGTGCCAGCAGCTTAGCAATGGGGAGCACTGAAGCTTTCTTT

clone_size: -
v_call: TRBV2
d_call: TRBD1
j_call: TRBJ1-2
cdr3_aa: CASRIGGIYGYTF
cdr3_nt: TGTGCCAGCAGGATAGGGGGCATCTATGGCTACACCTTC

clone_size: -
v_call: TRBV6-5
d_call: -
j_call: TRBJ2-7
cdr3_aa: CAPRGDEQYF
cdr3_nt: TGTGCCCCAAGGGGGGACGAGCAGTACTTC

clone_size: -
v_call: TRBV25-1
d_call: TRBD1
j_call: TRBJ1-2
cdr3_aa: CASSDGTGPIGVNGYTF
cdr3_nt: TGTGCCAGCAGTGATGGGACAGGGCCCATCGGGGTGAATGGCTACACCTTC

clone_size: -
v_call: TRBV7-8
d_call: -
j_call: TRBJ1-1
cdr3_aa: CASRNGQTIGVAFF
cdr3_nt: TGTGCCAGCAGAAATGGACAAACGATAGGGGTAGCTTTCTTT

clone_size: -
v_call: TRBV14
d_call: -
j_call: TRBJ2-7
cdr3_aa: CASSHSSEQYF
cdr3_nt: TGTGCCAGCAGCCACTCCAGTGAGCAGTACTTC

clone_size: few
v_call: TRBV5-1
d_call: TRBD2
j_call: TRBJ2-4
cdr3_aa: CASSLDLLAGGPQYF
cdr3_nt: TGCGCCAGCAGCTTGGATCTGCTAGCGGGGGGCCCCCAATACTTC

clone_size: -
v_call: TRBV5-1
d_call: -
j_call: TRBJ1-4
cdr3_aa: CASSLAGYTKEKLFF
cdr3_nt: TGCGCCAGCAGCTTGGCGGGGTACACAAAGGAAAAACTGTTTTTT

clone_size: few
v_call: TRBV28
d_call: TRBD1
j_call: TRBJ1-1
cdr3_aa: CASSGTGGLNTEAFF
cdr3_nt: TGTGCCAGCAGTGGGACAGGGGGCCTGAACACTGAAGCTTTCTTT

clone_size: -
v_call: TRBV7-6
d_call: -
j_call: TRBJ2-7
cdr3_aa: CASSLSGGTEQYF
cdr3_nt: TGTGCCAGCAGCTTAAGCGGTGGTACCGAGCAGTACTTC

clone_size: -
v_call: TRBV5-1
d_call: -
j_call: TRBJ1-5
cdr3_aa: CASSLEVDQPQHF
cdr3_nt: TGCGCCAGCAGCTTGGAAGTTGATCAGCCCCAGCATTTT

clone_size: few
v_call: TRBV29-1
d_call: -
j_call: TRBJ1-1
cdr3_aa: CSVPPSGAMIVNTEAFF
cdr3_nt: TGCAGCGTTCCCCCTTCCGGGGCTATGATCGTTAACACTGAAGCTTTCTTT

clone_size: few
v_call: TRBV7-9
d_call: TRBD1
j_call: TRBJ1-1
cdr3_aa: CASSSPGQGTGGTEAFF
cdr3_nt: TGTGCCAGCAGCTCACCGGGACAGGGTACCGGAGGCACTGAAGCTTTCTTT

clone_size: medium-sized
v_call: TRBV9
d_call: -
j_call: TRBJ1-1
cdr3_aa: CASSVEGHHAEAFF
cdr3_nt: TGTGCCAGCAGCGTAGAGGGACACCACGCTGAAGCTTTCTTT

clone_size: -
v_call: TRBV6-5
d_call: -
j_call: TRBJ2-7
cdr3_aa: CASSYRQGVYEQYF
cdr3_nt: TGTGCCAGCAGTTACCGGCAGGGTGTTTACGAGCAGTACTTC

clone_size: -
v_call: TRBV19
d_call: -
j_call: TRBJ1-1
cdr3_aa: CASSNFGGGNTEAFF
cdr3_nt: TGTGCCAGTAGTAACTTCGGAGGGGGAAACACTGAAGCTTTCTTT

clone_size: -
v_call: TRBV9
d_call: -
j_call: TRBJ2-2
cdr3_aa: CASSPSTTELFF
cdr3_nt: TGTGCCAGCAGCCCCTCCACTACCGAGCTGTTTTTT

clone_size: -
v_call: TRBV15
d_call: TRBD2
j_call: TRBJ2-2
cdr3_aa: CATSRDIGSVGLAGDTGELFF
cdr3_nt: TGTGCCACCAGCAGAGATATAGGCTCGGTGGGACTAGCGGGAGACACCGGGGAGCTGTTTTTT

clone_size: -
v_call: TRBV7-3
d_call: TRBD2
j_call: TRBJ2-3
cdr3_aa: CASSLTPGLAGFTQYF
cdr3_nt: TGTGCCAGCAGCTTAACCCCGGGACTAGCGGGCTTTACGCAGTATTTT

clone_size: few
v_call: TRBV7-6
d_call: TRBD1
j_call: TRBJ1-2
cdr3_aa: CASSPTGTNYGYTF
cdr3_nt: TGTGCCAGCAGCCCGACAGGGACCAATTATGGCTACACCTTC

clone_size: -
v_call: TRBV19
d_call: -
j_call: TRBJ2-3
cdr3_aa: CASSIAPSETPDTQYF
cdr3_nt: TGTGCCAGTAGTATAGCCCCGTCGGAGACGCCAGATACGCAGTATTTT

clone_size: -
v_call: TRBV10-1
d_call: TRBD1
j_call: TRBJ2-7
cdr3_aa: CASRATSGGDEQYF
cdr3_nt: TGCGCCAGCAGAGCCACTTCAGGGGGAGACGAGCAGTACTTC

clone_size: -
v_call: TRBV19
d_call: -
j_call: TRBJ1-5
cdr3_aa: CASSIDEWVVGRQPQHF
cdr3_nt: TGTGCCAGTAGTATAGATGAATGGGTCGTAGGAAGGCAGCCCCAGCATTTT

clone_size: once
v_call: TRBV6-1
d_call: TRBD1
j_call: TRBJ1-1
cdr3_aa: CASTLTGLDEAFF
cdr3_nt: TGTGCCAGCACTTTGACAGGGTTGGATGAAGCTTTCTTT

clone_size: -
v_call: TRBV9
d_call: TRBD2
j_call: TRBJ2-1
cdr3_aa: CASSVAPGTSNEQFF
cdr3_nt: TGTGCCAGCAGCGTAGCTCCCGGGACTAGCAATGAGCAGTTCTTC

clone_size: once
v_call: TRBV5-4
d_call: -
j_call: TRBJ2-2
cdr3_aa: CASRRGGELAGELFF
cdr3_nt: TGTGCCAGCCGCCGAGGGGGAGAGTTGGCCGGGGAGCTGTTTTTT

clone_size: -
v_call: TRBV6-1
d_call: -
j_call: TRBJ2-3
cdr3_aa: CASSGGNTQYF
cdr3_nt: TGTGCCAGCTCGGGGGGCAATACGCAGTATTTT

clone_size: once
v_call: TRBV7-9
d_call: -
j_call: TRBJ2-3
cdr3_aa: CASSLGGSTQYF
cdr3_nt: TGTGCCAGCAGCTTAGGAGGGTCTACGCAGTATTTT

clone_size: -
v_call: TRBV7-9
d_call: -
j_call: TRBJ2-2
cdr3_aa: CASSLYMNTGELFF
cdr3_nt: TGTGCCAGCAGCTTATATATGAACACCGGGGAGCTGTTTTTT

clone_size: -
v_call: TRBV19
d_call: TRBD2
j_call: TRBJ2-1
cdr3_aa: CASSRGTSGSGSYNEQFF
cdr3_nt: TGTGCCAGTAGTAGAGGGACTAGCGGGAGTGGTTCCTACAATGAGCAGTTCTTC

clone_size: -
v_call: TRBV7-2
d_call: TRBD2
j_call: TRBJ2-1
cdr3_aa: CASSLVAGGPPLF
cdr3_nt: TGTGCCAGCAGCTTAGTAGCGGGAGGGCCCCCCCTCTTC

clone_size: -
v_call: TRBV4-2
d_call: -
j_call: TRBJ1-4
cdr3_aa: CASSQDFPGSTNEKLFF
cdr3_nt: TGTGCCAGCAGCCAAGATTTTCCGGGATCAACTAATGAAAAACTGTTTTTT

clone_size: -
v_call: TRBV9
d_call: -
j_call: TRBJ2-7
cdr3_aa: CASSPGNSDYEQYF
cdr3_nt: TGTGCCAGCAGCCCCGGGAACAGCGACTACGAGCAGTACTTC

clone_size: -
v_call: TRBV11-2
d_call: -
j_call: TRBJ2-7
cdr3_aa: CASSLAGGRYEQYF
cdr3_nt: TGTGCCAGCAGCTTAGCGGGGGGCAGGTACGAGCAGTACTTC

clone_size: few
v_call: TRBV25-1
d_call: TRBD2
j_call: TRBJ2-3
cdr3_aa: CASSPTSPDTQYF
cdr3_nt: TGTGCCAGCAGCCCGACTAGCCCAGATACGCAGTATTTT

clone_size: -
v_call: TRBV30
d_call: -
j_call: TRBJ2-3
cdr3_aa: CAWRDWGWRVTDTQYF
cdr3_nt: TGTGCCTGGAGGGACTGGGGATGGCGAGTCACAGATACGCAGTATTTT

clone_size: -
v_call: TRBV30
d_call: -
j_call: TRBJ2-7
cdr3_aa: CAWSVGFYEQYF
cdr3_nt: TGTGCCTGGAGTGTAGGTTTCTACGAGCAGTACTTC

clone_size: -
v_call: TRBV5-8
d_call: -
j_call: TRBJ1-6
cdr3_aa: CASSLERVKNSPLHF
cdr3_nt: TGTGCCAGCAGCTTGGAAAGGGTTAAGAATTCACCCCTCCACTTT

clone_size: -
v_call: TRBV5-4
d_call: -
j_call: TRBJ1-5
cdr3_aa: CASSLWGISQPQHF
cdr3_nt: TGTGCCAGCAGCTTGTGGGGTATTAGCCAGCCCCAGCATTTT

clone_size: -
v_call: TRBV27
d_call: -
j_call: TRBJ1-2
cdr3_aa: CASSLSGDTYGYTF
cdr3_nt: TGTGCCAGCAGTTTATCGGGGGATACTTATGGCTACACCTTC

clone_size: -
v_call: TRBV21-1
d_call: -
j_call: TRBJ2-1
cdr3_aa: CASSEQDIRFPPPFF
cdr3_nt: TGTGCCAGCAGCGAACAAGACATCAGGTTCCCCCCTCCGTTCTTC

clone_size: once
v_call: TRBV28
d_call: -
j_call: TRBJ2-5
cdr3_aa: CASSAPWLGAETQYF
cdr3_nt: TGTGCCAGCAGTGCTCCTTGGCTAGGCGCAGAGACCCAGTACTTC

clone_size: -
v_call: TRBV6-5
d_call: -
j_call: TRBJ1-2
cdr3_aa: CASSYSRLRYGYTF
cdr3_nt: TGTGCCAGCAGTTACTCGCGGTTGCGGTATGGCTACACCTTC